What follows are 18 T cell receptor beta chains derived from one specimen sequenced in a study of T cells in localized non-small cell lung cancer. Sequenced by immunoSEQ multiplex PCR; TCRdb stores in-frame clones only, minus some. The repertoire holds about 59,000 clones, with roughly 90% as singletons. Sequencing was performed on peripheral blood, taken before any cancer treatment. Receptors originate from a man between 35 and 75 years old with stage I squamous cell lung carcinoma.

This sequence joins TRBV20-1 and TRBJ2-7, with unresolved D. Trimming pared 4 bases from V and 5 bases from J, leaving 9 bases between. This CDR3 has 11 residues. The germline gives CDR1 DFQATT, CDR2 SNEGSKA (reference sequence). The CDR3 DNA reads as TGCAGTGCTAAACGGAACCACGAGCAGTACTTC. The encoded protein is CSAKRNHEQYF.

The CDR3 sequence: CASSQDNGGRAPDTQYF. For the CDR3, the DNA is TGCGCCAGCAGCCAAGATAATGGCGGGAGAGCTCCAGATACGCAGTATTTT. V usage is TRBV4-3 and J usage is TRBJ2-3; 7 bases map to TRBD2. CDR1 and CDR2 from the germline V gene are LGHNA and YSLEER. This CDR3 comprises 17 residues. J gave up 4 bases and V 0 bases, and 10 bases lay outside the gene matches.

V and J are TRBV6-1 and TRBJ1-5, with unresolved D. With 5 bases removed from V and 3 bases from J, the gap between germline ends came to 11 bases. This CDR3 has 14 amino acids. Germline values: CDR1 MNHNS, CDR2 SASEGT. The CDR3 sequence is CASSSRTTNQPQHF. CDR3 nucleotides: TGTGCCAGCAGTTCCCGTACCACCAATCAGCCCCAGCATTTT.

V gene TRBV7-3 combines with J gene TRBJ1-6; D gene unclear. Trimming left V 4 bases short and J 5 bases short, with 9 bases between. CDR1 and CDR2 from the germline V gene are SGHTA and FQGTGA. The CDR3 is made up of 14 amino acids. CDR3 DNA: TGTGCCAGCAGCTCGCCGGGCGATAATTCACCCCTCCACTTT. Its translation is CASSSPGDNSPLHF.

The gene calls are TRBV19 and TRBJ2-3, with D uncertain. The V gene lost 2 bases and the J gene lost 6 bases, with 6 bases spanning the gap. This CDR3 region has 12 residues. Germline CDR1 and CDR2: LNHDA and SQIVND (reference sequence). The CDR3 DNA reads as TGTGCCAGTAGTATAATGGGTGATACGCAGTATTTT. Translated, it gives CASSIMGDTQYF.

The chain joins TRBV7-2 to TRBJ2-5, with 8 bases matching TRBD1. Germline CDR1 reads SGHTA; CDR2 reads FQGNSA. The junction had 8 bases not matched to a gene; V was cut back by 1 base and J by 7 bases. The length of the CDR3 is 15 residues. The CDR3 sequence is CASSLVGQGRGTQYF. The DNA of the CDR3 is TGTGCCAGCAGCTTAGTAGGACAGGGTAGGGGGACCCAGTACTTC.

The CDR3 protein is CASSLKDRSPSRANVLTF. Here the CDR3 DNA reads TGCGCCAGCAGCTTGAAGGACAGGTCACCCAGTCGGGCCAACGTCCTGACTTTC. V and J are TRBV5-1 and TRBJ2-6; TRBD1 matches at 7 bases. CDR3 length: 18 residues. J was trimmed by 5 bases and V by 1 base; bases with no gene match: 12. Germline V gene sequence: CDR1 SGHRS, CDR2 YFSETQ.

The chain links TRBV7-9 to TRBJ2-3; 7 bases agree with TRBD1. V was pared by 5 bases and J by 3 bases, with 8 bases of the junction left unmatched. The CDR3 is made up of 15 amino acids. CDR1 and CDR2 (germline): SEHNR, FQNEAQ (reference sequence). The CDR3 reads CASSPRGLRTDTQYF. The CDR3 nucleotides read TGTGCCAGCAGCCCCAGGGGGTTGAGGACAGATACGCAGTATTTT.

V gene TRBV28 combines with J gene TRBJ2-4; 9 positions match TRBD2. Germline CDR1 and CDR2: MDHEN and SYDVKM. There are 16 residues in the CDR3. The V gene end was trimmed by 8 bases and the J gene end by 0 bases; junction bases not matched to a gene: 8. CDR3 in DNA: TGTGCCAGCCATCCGGCTAGCGGGATAGCCAAAAACATTCAGTACTTC. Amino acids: CASHPASGIAKNIQYF. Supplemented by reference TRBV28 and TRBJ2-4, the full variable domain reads DVKVTQSSRYLVKRTGEKVFLECVQDMDHENMFWYRQDPGLGLRLIYFSYDVKMKEKGDIPEGYSVSREKKERFSLILESASTNQTSMYLCASHPASGIAKNIQYFGAGTRLSVL.

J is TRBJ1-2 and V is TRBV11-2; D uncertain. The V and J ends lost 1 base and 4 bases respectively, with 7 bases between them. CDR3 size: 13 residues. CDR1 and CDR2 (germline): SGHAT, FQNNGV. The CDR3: CASSLVESYGYTF. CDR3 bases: TGTGCCAGCAGCTTAGTGGAGTCCTATGGCTACACCTTC.

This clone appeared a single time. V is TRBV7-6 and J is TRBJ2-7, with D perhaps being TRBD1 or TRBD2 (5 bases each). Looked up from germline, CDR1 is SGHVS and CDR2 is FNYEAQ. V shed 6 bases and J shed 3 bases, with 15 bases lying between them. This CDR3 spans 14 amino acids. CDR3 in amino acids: CASSETGPDYEQYF. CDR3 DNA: TGTGCCAGCAGTGAAACGGGACCAGACTACGAGCAGTACTTC.

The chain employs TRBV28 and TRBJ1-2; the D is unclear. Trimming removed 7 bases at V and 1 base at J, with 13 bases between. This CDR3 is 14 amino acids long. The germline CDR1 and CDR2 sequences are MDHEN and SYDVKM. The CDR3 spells CASMPQSDNYGYTF. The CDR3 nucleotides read TGTGCCAGCATGCCTCAGTCGGATAACTATGGCTACACCTTC.

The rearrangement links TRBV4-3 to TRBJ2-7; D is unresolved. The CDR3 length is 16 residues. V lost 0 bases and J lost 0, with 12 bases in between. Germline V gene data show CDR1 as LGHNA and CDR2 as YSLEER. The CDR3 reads CASSQDFGRISYEQYF. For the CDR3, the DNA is TGCGCCAGCAGCCAAGACTTCGGACGCATCTCCTACGAGCAGTACTTC.

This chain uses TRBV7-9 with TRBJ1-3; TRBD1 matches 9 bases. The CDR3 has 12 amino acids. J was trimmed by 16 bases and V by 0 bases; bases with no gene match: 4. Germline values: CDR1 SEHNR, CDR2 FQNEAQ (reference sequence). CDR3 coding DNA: TGTGCCAGCAGCTTAGCCGGGACAGGGAGTTATTTT. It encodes CASSLAGTGSYF.

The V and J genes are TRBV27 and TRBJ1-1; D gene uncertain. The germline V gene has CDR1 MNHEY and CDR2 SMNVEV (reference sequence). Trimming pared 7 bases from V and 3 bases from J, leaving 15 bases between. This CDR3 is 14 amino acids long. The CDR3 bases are TGTGCCAGCAATCAACACGGCTCTGACACTGAAGCTTTCTTT. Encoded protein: CASNQHGSDTEAFF.

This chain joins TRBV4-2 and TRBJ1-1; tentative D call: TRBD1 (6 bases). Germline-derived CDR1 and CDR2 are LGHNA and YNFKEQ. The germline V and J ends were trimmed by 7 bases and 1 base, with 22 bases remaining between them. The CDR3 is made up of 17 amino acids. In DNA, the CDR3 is TGTGCCAGCACCACGGGACACCCTAGGGACCAGAACACTGAAGCTTTCTTT. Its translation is CASTTGHPRDQNTEAFF.

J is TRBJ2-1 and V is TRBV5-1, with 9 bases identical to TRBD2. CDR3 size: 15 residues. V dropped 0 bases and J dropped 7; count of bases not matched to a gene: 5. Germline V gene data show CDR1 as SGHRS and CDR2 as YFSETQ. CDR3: CASSLEASGTNEQFF. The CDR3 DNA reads TGCGCCAGCAGCTTGGAGGCTAGCGGGACAAATGAGCAGTTCTTC.

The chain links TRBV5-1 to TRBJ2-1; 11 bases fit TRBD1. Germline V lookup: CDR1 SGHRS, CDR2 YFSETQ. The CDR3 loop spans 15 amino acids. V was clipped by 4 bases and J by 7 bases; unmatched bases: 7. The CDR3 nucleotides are TGCGCCAGCAGCCCAGGACAGGGGGCTACGAATGAGCAGTTCTTC. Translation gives CASSPGQGATNEQFF.